This is a list of T cell receptor beta chains from one sample in a study of blood T cell repertoires in COVID-19. Clones were read by immunoSEQ multiplex PCR, and TCRdb kept only the in-frame ones, dropping some. The table lists some 250,000 clones, 70% to 90% of them singletons. The specimen sequenced was PBMCs or T cells enriched from blood (not recorded which). These receptors came from a woman between 45 and 65 years old who had recovered from COVID-19. Both conserved end residues are part of each CDR3. The D gene is left open where the match is weak. Only some rows state a clone size, as once, few, many or a class for expanded clones.

abundance,v_gene,j_gene,d_gene,CDR3nt,CDR3aa
few,TRBV7-9,TRBJ1-3,TRBD1,TGTGCCAGCAGCTTAGTATCAGGGGGAACTGGAAACACCATATATTTT,CASSLVSGGTGNTIYF
-,TRBV5-1,TRBJ2-3,TRBD2,TGCGCCAGCAGCGTGGGACTAGCGGTTTGGGGGTTGGCAGATACGCAGTATTTT,CASSVGLAVWGLADTQYF
-,TRBV28,TRBJ1-2,TRBD1,TGTGCCAGCAGCCGACCCTGGGACAGGGCGAAGTATGGCTACACCTTC,CASSRPWDRAKYGYTF
-,TRBV29-1,TRBJ2-7,TRBD2,TGCAGCGCCAACGGGACTACCTACGAGCAGTACTTC,CSANGTTYEQYF
-,TRBV7-2,TRBJ2-3,TRBD2,TGTGCCAGCAGCCCGGCGGGACTAGCGGGATTCGATACGCAGTATTTT,CASSPAGLAGFDTQYF
-,TRBV5-1,TRBJ1-3,TRBD1,TGCGCCAGCAGCCCGACCGGGACAGGGGCGAGCTCTGGAAACACCATATATTTT,CASSPTGTGASSGNTIYF
-,TRBV5-4,TRBJ1-2,TRBD1,TGTGCCGTAAAAGGCTCAGGGGGCGCAGTCGGTTATGGCTACACCTTC,CAVKGSGGAVGYGYTF
-,TRBV4-2,TRBJ1-2,-,TGTGCCAGCAGCCAAGGGGGGGAGGACGGCTATGGCTACACCTTC,CASSQGGEDGYGYTF
-,TRBV7-9,TRBJ1-1,-,TGTGCCAGCAGCTTAGGGCTGAGAGGGAACACTGAAGCTTTCTTT,CASSLGLRGNTEAFF
-,TRBV24-1,TRBJ2-3,TRBD1,TGTGCCACCAGTGATCCGACAGGGAGAATTACAGATACGCAGTATTTT,CATSDPTGRITDTQYF
-,TRBV11-3,TRBJ2-3,TRBD2,TGTGCCAGCAGCATCGGGACTAGCGGGAGCACAGATACGCAGTATTTT,CASSIGTSGSTDTQYF
-,TRBV5-8,TRBJ1-2,TRBD1,TGTGCCAGCAGCTGGAGAGGGACAGGGGATTATGGCTACACCTTC,CASSWRGTGDYGYTF
-,TRBV9,TRBJ1-1,TRBD1,TGTGCCAGCAGCCCACGGACAGGGAACACTGAAGCTTTCTTT,CASSPRTGNTEAFF
-,TRBV18,TRBJ1-4,-,TGTGCCAGCCCCAACCGCGGGAGGCGGGACAAAAGTAAGACTAATGAAAAACTGTTTTTT,CASPNRGRRDKSKTNEKLFF
-,TRBV28,TRBJ2-1,-,TGTGCCAGCAGTCCGGGGGTTCTCAATGAGCAGTTCTTC,CASSPGVLNEQFF
-,TRBV19,TRBJ2-7,TRBD2,TGTGCCAGTAGCCTTGAGACTAGCGGGAGCTACGAGCAGTACTTC,CASSLETSGSYEQYF
-,TRBV10-3,TRBJ2-1,TRBD1,TGTGCCATCAGGGGACAGTCGGTAGCCGGTGAGCAGTTCTTC,CAIRGQSVAGEQFF
-,TRBV19,TRBJ1-2,-,TGTGCCAGTCACAAATATGGCTACACCTTC,CASHKYGYTF
-,TRBV3-1/TRBV3-2,TRBJ1-2,-,TGTGCCAGCAGCCAAAATCACGGGAGTAAGAGTGATGGCTACACCTTC,CASSQNHGSKSDGYTF
-,TRBV19,TRBJ1-5,-,TGTGCCACCCGACGTGAGGTAGCGAGCAATCAGCCCCAGCATTTT,CATRREVASNQPQHF
once,TRBV19,TRBJ2-2,-,TGTGCCAGTAGTAAGGGACATATAAACACCGGGGAGCTGTTTTTT,CASSKGHINTGELFF
-,TRBV14,TRBJ2-2,-,TGTGCCAGCAGCCAAGACTGGAACACCGGGGAGCTGTTTTTT,CASSQDWNTGELFF
-,TRBV28,TRBJ1-4,-,TGTGCCAGCAGCATAGGGGACTCGGTTGAAAAACTGTTTTTT,CASSIGDSVEKLFF
-,TRBV7-9,TRBJ2-7,-,TGTGCCAGCAGCTTAGTGGACAGTTCCTACGAGCAGTACTTC,CASSLVDSSYEQYF
-,TRBV4-1,TRBJ2-7,TRBD1,TGCGCCAGCAGCCAAGGACCGGGACAGGGCTACGAGCAGTACTTC,CASSQGPGQGYEQYF
once,TRBV6-5,TRBJ2-1,TRBD2,TGTGCCAGCAGTTACAGCGCACTAGCGGGAGACGGTGAGCAGTTCTTC,CASSYSALAGDGEQFF
-,TRBV10-3,TRBJ1-2,TRBD1,TGTGCCATCAGTCTTAAAAGGGACAGTAACTATGGCTACACCTTC,CAISLKRDSNYGYTF
-,TRBV2,TRBJ2-1,TRBD2,TGTGCCAGCACCTCTAGCGGAAGCTCCTACAATGAGCAGTTCTTC,CASTSSGSSYNEQFF
-,TRBV27,TRBJ2-7,-,TGTGCCAGCAGTTTACGGGGTGGGCACGAGCAGTACTTC,CASSLRGGHEQYF
-,TRBV5-1,TRBJ2-1,-,TGCGCCAGCAGCTTGGGGCAGGGCGGTGGTGAGCAGTTCTTC,CASSLGQGGGEQFF
-,TRBV24-1,TRBJ1-3,-,TGTGCCACCAGTGATTGGAGCTCTGGAAACACCATATATTTT,CATSDWSSGNTIYF